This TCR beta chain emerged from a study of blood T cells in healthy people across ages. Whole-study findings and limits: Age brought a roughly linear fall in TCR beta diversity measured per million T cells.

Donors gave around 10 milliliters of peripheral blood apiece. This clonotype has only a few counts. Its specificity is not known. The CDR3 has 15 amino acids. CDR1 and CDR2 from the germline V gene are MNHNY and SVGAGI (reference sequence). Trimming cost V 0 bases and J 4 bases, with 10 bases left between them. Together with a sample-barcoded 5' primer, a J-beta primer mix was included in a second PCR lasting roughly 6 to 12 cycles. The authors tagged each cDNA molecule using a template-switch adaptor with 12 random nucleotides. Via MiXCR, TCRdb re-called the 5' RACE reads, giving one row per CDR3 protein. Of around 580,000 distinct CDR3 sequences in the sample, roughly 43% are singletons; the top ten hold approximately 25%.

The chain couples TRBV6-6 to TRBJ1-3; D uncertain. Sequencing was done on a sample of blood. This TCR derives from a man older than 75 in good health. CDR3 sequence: CASSYSRERGNTIYF. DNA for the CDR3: TGTGCCAGCAGTTACTCGAGGGAGCGAGGAAACACCATATATTTT.